The 21 T cell receptor beta chains given below trace back to one sample, sequenced in a study of glioma-infiltrating T cells. The iRepertoire nested amplicon-rescue multiplex PCR amplified TCR alpha and beta CDR3s from RNA. TCRdb redid the calling of the multiplex PCR reads with MiXCR, one entry per CDR3 protein. This table has over 100,000 distinct CDR3 sequences, around 25% appearing once. The sample consisted of glioma tissue, nonneoplastic brain tissue, or PBMCs (not recorded which). These receptors all stem from a human donor with low-grade glioma or glioblastoma, undergoing nonglioma brain surgery, or in good health (not recorded which).

There are many counts of this clonotype. The chain recombines TRBV27 with TRBJ2-3; possible D gene TRBD2, 6 bases. The CDR3 is 19 residues long. V was trimmed by 6 bases and J by 1 base, leaving 26 bases between them. CDR1 is MNHEY and CDR2 is SMNVEV in the germline V gene (reference sequence). CDR3: CASRIASIVWGGGTDTQYF. Here the CDR3 DNA reads TGTGCCAGCAGGATTGCTAGCATCGTGTGGGGCGGGGGCACAGATACGCAGTATTTT.

This clonotype was seen repeatedly, ten times or more. The CDR3 reads CASSPGEGSYNEQFF. CDR3 nucleotides: TGTGCCAGCTCACCAGGGGAGGGTTCCTACAATGAGCAGTTCTTC. V usage is TRBV18 and J usage is TRBJ2-1; 7 bases are shared with TRBD2. Trimming cost V 2 bases and J 1 base; bases outside gene matches: 2. The germline V gene encodes CDR1 KGHSH and CDR2 LQKENI. This CDR3 has 15 amino acids. Variable domain in full (rest from reference TRBV18 and TRBJ2-1): NAGVMQNPRHLVRRRGQEARLRCSPMKGHSHVYWYRQLPEEGLKFMVYLQKENIIDESGMPKERFSAEFPKEGPSILRIQQVVRGDSAAYFCASSPGEGSYNEQFFGPGTRLTVL.

This clonotype was found a few times. V is TRBV11-1 and J is TRBJ1-6; the D is unclear. CDR1 SGHAT and CDR2 FQDESV come from the germline V gene (reference sequence). This CDR3 comprises 13 residues. The V and J ends lost 1 base and 8 bases respectively, with 6 bases between them. The CDR3 nucleotides are TGTGCCAGCAGCTTAGGGTTTGATTCACCCCTCCACTTT. It translates to CASSLGFDSPLHF.

Turning to this clonotype: This may arise from a read error, as a much more abundant clone is one base away. V and J are TRBV4-1 and TRBJ2-7; no clear D gene. CDR3 length: 14 residues. The germline gives CDR1 MGHRA, CDR2 YSYEKL. The CDR3 DNA reads TGCGCCAGAAGCCAAGATCTGGACGGTTACGAGCAGTACTTC. Its translation: CARSQDLDGYEQYF.

This clonotype was seen a handful of times. The V and J genes are TRBV18 and TRBJ2-1; tentative D call: TRBD2 (6 bases). There are 16 residues in the CDR3. Trimming cost V 2 bases and J 0 bases, with 11 bases left between them. The germline CDR1 and CDR2 sequences are KGHSH and LQKENI. CDR3 region: CASSPAGKSSYNEQFF. In DNA, the CDR3 is TGTGCCAGCTCACCAGCGGGGAAAAGCTCCTACAATGAGCAGTTCTTC.

This clonotype was observed once. This chain joins TRBV11-2 and TRBJ2-7; D might be TRBD1 (6 bases). Germline assignment: CDR1 SGHAT and CDR2 FQNNGV. Trimming took 10 bases from V and 3 from J, leaving 16 bases between them. The length of the CDR3 is 13 residues. The CDR3: CANGGQRLYEQYF. Written as DNA, the CDR3 is TGTGCCAACGGAGGACAGCGCCTCTACGAGCAGTACTTC. The entire variable domain, with the rest obtained from reference TRBV11-2 and TRBJ2-7, is as follows: EAGVAQSPRYKIIEKRQSVAFWCNPISGHATLYWYQQILGQGPKLLIQFQNNGVVDDSQLPKDRFSAERLKGVDSTLKIQPAKLEDSAVYLCANGGQRLYEQYFGPGTRLTVT.

This clonotype was picked up many times. The chain carries TRBV20-1 and TRBJ1-1; 9 positions match TRBD1. The trim removed 2 bases at V and 3 bases at J, leaving 4 bases unmatched. The CDR3 loop spans 14 amino acids. From germline, CDR1 is DFQATT and CDR2 SNEGSKA (reference sequence). The CDR3 bases are TGCAGTGCTAGACCGGACAGGGGATACACTGAAGCTTTCTTT. Its translation is CSARPDRGYTEAFF.

This clonotype was recorded many times. The chain recombines TRBV7-2 with TRBJ2-1, with 8 nucleotides matching TRBD1. The CDR3 sequence is 15 residues long. Per germline, CDR1 SGHTA and CDR2 FQGNSA. The V segment lost 6 bases and the J segment 4 bases; nucleotides outside the gene matches: 8. CDR3: CASRTPGQAYNEQFF. For the CDR3, the DNA is TGTGCCAGCAGGACACCGGGACAGGCGTACAATGAGCAGTTCTTC.

This clonotype was detected only a few times. The V gene is TRBV2, the J gene TRBJ2-1, with 8 positions matching TRBD2. This CDR3 comprises 13 residues. CDR1 and CDR2 from the germline V gene are SNHLY and FYNNEI. V trimming: 8 bases; J trimming: 7 bases; junction bases outside the gene matches: 7. CDR3 in DNA: TGTGCCAGCCCGGGACTAGTTACTAATGAGCAGTTCTTC. It yields the protein CASPGLVTNEQFF.

This clonotype showed up many times. The V gene is TRBV2, the J gene TRBJ2-1, with a tentative D call TRBD1 (5 bases). The CDR3 runs 14 residues. V was shortened by 6 bases and J by 10 bases, with 19 bases between the two germline ends. Germline loops: CDR1 SNHLY, CDR2 FYNNEI. The CDR3 loop reads CASRDDSLVWEQFF. The CDR3 DNA sequence: TGTGCCAGCAGGGATGACAGCCTGGTATGGGAGCAGTTCTTC.

The table lists this clonotype with many counts. V is TRBV20-1 and J is TRBJ2-3, with D perhaps TRBD1 (5 bases). The V end lost 5 bases, the J end lost 6 bases, and 21 bases lay between the germline ends. In germline, CDR1 is DFQATT, CDR2 SNEGSKA (reference sequence). The CDR3 loop spans 15 amino acids. CDR3 loop: CSARDPLKPGDTQYF. CDR3 DNA sequence: TGCAGTGCTCGCGATCCCTTAAAACCAGGGGATACGCAGTATTTT.

The chain combines TRBV30 with TRBJ2-1; D gene uncertain. The CDR3 has 12 amino acids. V lost 4 bases and J lost 8, with 12 bases in between. The germline gives CDR1 GTSNPN, CDR2 SVGIG (reference sequence). The DNA of the CDR3 is TGTGCCTGGAACGGACCGCAGGATGAGCAGTTCTTC. It translates to CAWNGPQDEQFF.

The CDR3 region is CAWTGLDRGSYNEQFF. CDR3 nucleotides: TGTGCCTGGACAGGGCTCGACAGGGGTTCCTACAATGAGCAGTTCTTC. V gene TRBV30 combines with J gene TRBJ2-1; TRBD1 matches at 8 bases. V dropped 4 bases and J dropped 1; count of bases not matched to a gene: 9. Per the germline V gene, CDR1 is GTSNPN and CDR2 is SVGIG (reference sequence). CDR3 length: 16 amino acids.

The count of this clonotype is one. V gene TRBV9 combines with J gene TRBJ1-1; tentatively, D is TRBD1 (5 bases). Trimming took off 4 bases at V and 2 bases at J, with 12 bases between the two ends. Germline loops: CDR1 SGDLS, CDR2 YYNGEE. The CDR3 totals 14 residues. CDR3 nucleotides: TGTGCCAGCAGCCCTTCAGGGATAAACACTGAAGCTTTCTTT. Encoded protein: CASSPSGINTEAFF.

This clonotype was counted at least ten times. The rearrangement links TRBV2 to TRBJ2-5; D ambiguous. The V gene's germline CDR1 is SNHLY and CDR2 FYNNEI. The CDR3 is 12 residues long. V shed 4 bases and J shed 4 bases, with 7 bases lying between them. As DNA, the CDR3 is TGTGCCAGCAGTGTAAACCCAGAGACCCAGTACTTC. Translation: CASSVNPETQYF.

This clonotype has a count of ten or more. The rearrangement links TRBV6-1 to TRBJ1-1; 7 bases are a match to TRBD1. Germline values: CDR1 MNHNS, CDR2 SASEGT. Unmatched junction bases numbered 10, after V lost 6 bases and J lost 12 bases. This CDR3 is built from 12 residues. The CDR3 sequence is CASSQGQRWSFF. The CDR3 DNA is TGTGCCAGCAGCCAGGGACAGCGCTGGTCTTTCTTT.

This clonotype was found many times. V usage is TRBV7-2 and J usage is TRBJ2-1; D uncertain. Germline assignment: CDR1 SGHTA and CDR2 FQGNSA. The CDR3 totals 16 residues. The V end was cut by 4 bases, the J end by 0 bases, with 13 bases between. Here the CDR3 reads CASSSRRSSSYNEQFF. As DNA, the CDR3 is TGTGCCAGCAGCTCCCGACGCTCGAGCTCCTACAATGAGCAGTTCTTC. Looking up the rest from reference TRBV7-2 and TRBJ2-1 gives the full variable domain: GAGVSQSPSNKVTEKGKDVELRCDPISGHTALYWYRQSLGQGLEFLIYFQGNSAPDKSGLPSDRFSAERTGGSVSTLTIQRTQQEDSAVYLCASSSRRSSSYNEQFFGPGTRLTVL.

Points on this clonotype: The junction does not match germline at one end; this may be a read error. The J gene is TRBJ2-1, the V gene TRBV5-5; D is uncertain. The CDR3 totals 11 residues. The V gene's germline CDR1 is SGHKS and CDR2 YYEKEE (reference sequence). DNA of the CDR3: TGTACCAGCAGCACGACTCAACGGCAGTTCTTC. It specifies CTSSTTQRQFF.

CDR3 amino acids: CSAAVYAQYF. CDR3 in DNA: TGCAGTGCAGCCGTGTATGCGCAGTATTTT. J is TRBJ2-3 and V is TRBV20-1; D is unresolved. CDR3 length: 10 amino acids. The germline V gene encodes CDR1 DFQATT and CDR2 SNEGSKA (reference sequence). Trimming left V 6 bases short and J 10 bases short, with 11 bases between.

This clonotype was counted at least ten times. The V gene is TRBV19, the J gene TRBJ2-7; D is undetermined. The CDR3 covers 16 residues. Trimming stripped 5 bases from V and 3 bases from J, with 20 bases between. CDR1 is LNHDA and CDR2 is SQIVND in the germline V gene (reference sequence). The CDR3 is CASSALSGGLDYEQYF. In nucleotides, the CDR3 is TGTGCCAGTAGTGCACTCTCTGGTGGTTTGGACTACGAGCAGTACTTC.

Note on this clonotype: This may come from a read error, since a much larger clone is one base off. The chain couples TRBV29-1 to TRBJ1-2, with D unresolved. CDR3 length: 8 amino acids. Germline lookup yields CDR1 SQVTM and CDR2 ANQGSEA. CDR3 sequence (DNA): TGCGGCGTTGGCAGCCACACCTTC. This codes for CGVGSHTF. The full variable domain, rest sourced from reference TRBV29-1 and TRBJ1-2, is SAVISQKPSRDICQRGTSLTIQCQVDSQVTMMFWYRQQPGQSLTLIATANQGSEATYESGFVIDKFPISRPNLTFSTLTVSNMSPEDSSIYLCGVGSHTFGSGTRLTVV.